The 4 T cell receptor beta chains below were found in one sample sequenced in a study of resident and recirculating memory T cells in vitiligo. Clones were sequenced by immunoSEQ multiplex PCR, and TCRdb holds only the in-frame ones, with some missing. The repertoire includes roughly 42,000 clones, around 90% of them detected once, and over 3.5% sits in the top ten. Material: blood. These receptors were taken from a male donor with vitiligo.

This clone was observed a few times. The rearrangement uses TRBV10-3 and TRBJ1-2, with TRBD1 matching 8 bases. Germline CDR1 and CDR2: ENHRY and SYGVKD. The length of the CDR3 is 17 residues. The junction had 14 bases not matched to a gene; V was cut back by 0 bases and J by 8 bases. The CDR3 DNA reads TGTGCCATCAGTGAGTCGGATTGGGGACAGGCAGCTGAAGGCTACACCTTC. It codes for CAISESDWGQAAEGYTF.

The chain combines TRBV6-5 with TRBJ1-3; possible D gene TRBD1, 5 bases. The CDR3 is 15 residues long. Germline V gene data show CDR1 as MNHEY and CDR2 as SVGAGI. Trimming removed 6 bases at V and 0 bases at J, with 12 bases between. Here the CDR3 reads CASRIDSHSGNTIYF. CDR3 nucleotide sequence: TGTGCCAGCAGGATCGACAGTCACTCTGGAAACACCATATATTTT.

Only a few counts were recorded for this clone. The junction differs from germline at one of its ends, possibly a read error. J is TRBJ1-5 and V is TRBV7-7; 9 bases agree with TRBD1. Germline CDR1 is SSHAT and CDR2 is FNYEAQ (reference sequence). The CDR3 covers 14 residues. CDR3 in DNA: TGTGCTAGCAGCTCACAGGGGGCCGGTCAGCCCCAGCATTTT. Protein product: CASSSQGAGQPQHF.

This sequence joins TRBV18 and TRBJ1-5; 10 bases map to TRBD1. CDR3 size: 14 residues. V gave up 2 bases and J gave up 6 bases; unmatched junction bases: 1. Germline V CDR1 and CDR2: KGHSH, LQKENI. The CDR3 DNA sequence: TGTGCCAGCTCACCAGGACAGGGGGGTCAGCCCCAGCATTTT. Its protein is CASSPGQGGQPQHF.